This T cell receptor (beta chain) was captured by sequencing in a study of T cell responses to AZD1222 COVID-19 vaccine. Study results and limitations: At baseline, just five to seven AZD1222 recipients tested seropositive.

Clones were sequenced by immunoSEQ multiplex PCR, and TCRdb holds only the in-frame ones, with some missing. The sample includes under 200,000 clones, around 94% of them seen just once. This clone has a single count. Its matching antigen is unknown. The sample consisted of peripheral blood, taken on day 0 of AZD1222 vaccination. The origin of this receptor is an adult in good health.

The CDR3 region is CASRSNMVYGYTF. CDR3 coding DNA: TGTGCCAGCAGAAGTAACATGGTTTATGGCTACACCTTC. The gene calls are TRBV6-5 and TRBJ1-2; D is ambiguous. Germline V gene sequence: CDR1 MNHEY, CDR2 SVGAGI. The CDR3 is made up of 13 amino acids. The V end lost 6 bases, the J end lost 5 bases, and 13 bases lay between the germline ends.